This T cell receptor (beta chain) was captured by sequencing in a study of cytomegalovirus exposure and HLA in healthy donors. General study results and limits: Data from an earlier analysis indicated that most TCR beta V segments were productive either about 87% or about 30% of the time.

CDR1 and CDR2 (germline): SGHRS, YFSETQ. V lost 4 bases, J lost 0 bases, and 3 bases stayed unmatched. This CDR3 has 15 residues. With 60 Vbeta and 13 Jbeta primers, the PCR was carried out. Clones were read by immunoSEQ multiplex PCR, and TCRdb kept only the in-frame ones, dropping some. The repertoire holds about 37,000 clones, with 74% as singletons. On this clone itself: Its antigen is unknown.

The V call is TRBV5-1, the J call TRBJ2-1; TRBD1 aligns across 8 bases. Sequencing input: PBMCs. The sequence derives from a man younger than 45 in good health and CMV-seronegative. The chain's CDR3 is CASSAGTGSYNEQFF. The CDR3 DNA follows: TGCGCCAGCAGCGCCGGGACAGGCTCCTACAATGAGCAGTTCTTC.